This paragraph covers one TCR beta chain sequence. Its specificity is not known. One end of the junction fails to match germline, which may point to a read error. This sample is drawn from a study of blood T cells in healthy people across ages. The CDR3 length is 14 residues. CDR1 is MNHEY and CDR2 is SVGAGI in the germline V gene. The second PCR ran about 6 to 12 cycles with a sample-barcoded 5' primer and J-beta primers. Unique molecular identifiers of 12 random nucleotides labeled each cDNA. MiXCR was run by TCRdb on the 5' RACE reads, yielding one entry per CDR3 protein. The top ten hold approximately 7.7% of the sample, which has around 1.7 million distinct CDR3 sequences, about 28% seen once. General study points: TCR beta diversity was tightly associated with the proportion of naive T cells. Long-lived donors had more naive CD4+ cells and higher diversity than aged donors.

A minimum of 5 micrograms of total RNA was extracted per sample. The chain carries TRBV6-5 and TRBJ1-1; D gene uncertain. The clonotype was recovered from a woman between 25 and 40 years old in good health. Sequencing input: blood. The CDR3 nucleotides are TGTGCCAGCAGTTACGGGGATCTGAACGCTGAAGCTTTCTTT. The encoded protein is CASSYGDLNAEAFF.